A single T cell receptor (beta chain) is shown here with its context. TCRdb's table, derived via immunoSEQ multiplex PCR, lists solely in-frame clones and lacks some. The sample includes fewer than 600,000 clones, nearly 90% of them seen just once. These data are taken from a study of blood T cell repertoires in COVID-19. The source material was peripheral blood. The TCR comes from a man aged 18 to 35 with COVID-19, enrolled during active disease.

The CDR3 DNA sequence: TGTGCCAGCAGCGAAACCCGGGACAATGAGCAGTTCTTC. It specifies CASSETRDNEQFF. The chain joins TRBV11-3 to TRBJ2-1; no reliable D call. This CDR3 is 13 amino acids long. Trimming took 5 bases from V and 5 from J, leaving 10 bases between them. The V gene's germline CDR1 is SGHNT and CDR2 YENEEA.